The clone carrying this T cell receptor beta chain was seen at least ten times. The data were taken from a study of early T cells in non-severe SARS-CoV-2 infection. Across the study: The sequenced material was bulk RNA from unsorted whole blood, and its chains were unpaired.

The CDR3 has 15 amino acids. The ends lost 5 bases at V and 7 bases at J; junction bases unmatched: 7. Per the germline V gene, CDR1 is SEHNR and CDR2 is FQNEAQ (reference sequence). Individual cDNA molecules carried attached unique molecular identifiers. TCRdb re-analysed the 5' RACE reads in MiXCR, keeping a single row per CDR3 protein. The top ten hold about 6% of the sample, which has about 29,000 distinct CDR3 sequences, roughly 5% seen once. The V and J genes are TRBV7-9 and TRBJ2-1; 11 bases line up with TRBD2. The sample was whole blood. The TCR was taken from an adult who was a healthcare worker with PCR-confirmed SARS-CoV-2 infection or an uninfected control (not recorded which). CDR3 DNA sequence: TGTGCCAGCAGCCGCATTAGCGGGAGGGATAATGAGCAGTTCTTC. This sequence encodes CASSRISGRDNEQFF.